This section outlines one T cell receptor beta chain sequence together with its context. Its target is unknown. Each of the patients had no lymph node involvement on CT and PET/CT and no prior chemotherapy, radiotherapy or other malignancies. The TCR beta CDR3 region was amplified from genomic DNA, with two rounds of multiplex PCR being used for the amplification. Primers targeting each individual TRBV and TRBJ gene were applied in first-round PCR. TCRdb called the multiplex PCR reads again in MiXCR, with one record for every CDR3 protein. The sample comprises some 13,000 distinct CDR3 sequences, 37% of which are singletons, and 41% rests with the top ten. The sample is drawn from a study of prognosis after radiotherapy for stage I lung cancer. Whole-study context: Patient ages ran from about 53 to 85, with a median of approximately 74 years, and the group had more than 10 men and 6 women. There were 6 to 8 patients whose tumors were squamous cell carcinoma and 11 to 12 whose tumors were adenocarcinoma.

V was clipped by 0 bases and J by 2 bases, with 11 bases between them. Germline loops: CDR1 DFQATT, CDR2 SNEGSKA (reference sequence). The CDR3 is 14 residues long. Study findings and constraints: The number of unique TCR clones went down after stereotactic body radiation therapy, with a median of around 9,500 versus 6,500.

The input for sequencing was PBMCs, taken before or after stereotactic body radiation therapy (not recorded which). V is TRBV20-1 and J is TRBJ2-7, with TRBD2 as a possible D gene (6 bases). This TCR derives from a donor aged 50 or older with non-small cell lung cancer. The CDR3 is CSAREGGATYEQYF. CDR3 nucleotides: TGCAGTGCTAGAGAGGGCGGGGCGACCTACGAGCAGTACTTC.